This T cell receptor (beta chain) is from a study of early T cells in non-severe SARS-CoV-2 infection. Overall study context: RNA in bulk from unsorted whole blood was sequenced, and chains were unpaired.

Individually, cDNA molecules had unique molecular identifiers attached to them. MiXCR was run by TCRdb on the 5' RACE reads, yielding one entry per CDR3 protein. The data contain about 84,000 distinct CDR3 sequences, about an eighth of them seen just once; the ten biggest clones take up roughly 2.6%. J lost 9 bases, V lost 1 base, and 15 bases had no gene match. CDR1 is SGDLS, CDR2 YYNGEE, per germline. The CDR3 sequence is 16 residues long. This clonotype was picked up many times. The chain employs TRBV9 and TRBJ2-7, with 8 nucleotides matching TRBD1. The clonotype originates from an adult who was a healthcare worker with PCR-confirmed SARS-CoV-2 infection or an uninfected control (not recorded which). Sequencing was carried out using whole blood. The CDR3 bases are TGTGCCAGCAGCGTATATCCCTCCGGACAGGGCTCGTGGCAGTACTTC. Encoded protein: CASSVYPSGQGSWQYF. The complete variable domain, with remaining parts taken from reference TRBV9 and TRBJ2-7, reads DSGVTQTPKHLITATGQRVTLRCSPRSGDLSVYWYQQSLDQGLQFLIQYYNGEERAKGNILERFSAQQFPDLHSELNLSSLELGDSALYFCASSVYPSGQGSWQYFGPGTRLTVT.